A selection of T cell receptor beta chains follows, all from one sample in a study of a mutant IDH1 vaccine in newly diagnosed glioma. The protocol was immunoSEQ multiplex PCR, while the TCRdb copy is restricted to in-frame clones and leaves out a portion. Of 50,000 to 60,000 clones listed, approximately 78% are singletons. Their antigen targets remain unknown. Sample: PBMCs, taken from a glioma patient whose treatment included an IDH1 peptide vaccine. These TCRs come from a man aged 50 to 59 with glioma. CDR3s leave out the opening cysteine and the closing phenylalanine or tryptophan.

v_gene: TRBV5-1
len: 14
j_gene: TRBJ1-1
CDR3aa: ASSISGEVLDTEAF

v_gene: TRBV7-8
len: 12
j_gene: TRBJ2-5
CDR3aa: ASSPRGGPETQY

v_gene: TRBV27
len: 11
j_gene: TRBJ2-1
CDR3aa: ASSLATGKEQF

v_gene: TRBV28
len: 13
j_gene: TRBJ1-5
CDR3aa: ASRPLDRFNQPQH

v_gene: TRBV4-3
len: 11
j_gene: TRBJ1-5
CDR3aa: ASSQDRAGPQH

v_gene: TRBV27
len: 13
j_gene: TRBJ1-1
CDR3aa: ASSPGWPFLIGAF

v_gene: TRBV5-4
len: 11
j_gene: TRBJ1-2
CDR3aa: ASSLIGNHGYT

v_gene: TRBV2
len: 12
j_gene: TRBJ2-2
CDR3aa: ASKAGGAAGELF

v_gene: TRBV25-1
len: 13
j_gene: TRBJ1-2
CDR3aa: ASSDFYRTNYGYT

v_gene: TRBV4-2
len: 13
j_gene: TRBJ2-2
CDR3aa: ASSQGSAGTGELF

v_gene: TRBV9
len: 13
j_gene: TRBJ2-5
CDR3aa: ASSSQQGRQETQY

v_gene: TRBV7-9
len: 14
j_gene: TRBJ2-2
CDR3aa: ASSPRGDSNTGELF

v_gene: TRBV2
len: 13
j_gene: TRBJ2-3
CDR3aa: ASSALAGAGNTQY

v_gene: TRBV7-9
len: 14
j_gene: TRBJ1-3
CDR3aa: ASSHPGFEPGNTIY

v_gene: TRBV6-5
len: 12
j_gene: TRBJ1-5
CDR3aa: ASRTGVGNQPQH

v_gene: TRBV5-4
len: 13
j_gene: TRBJ1-3
CDR3aa: ASSLASASGNTIY